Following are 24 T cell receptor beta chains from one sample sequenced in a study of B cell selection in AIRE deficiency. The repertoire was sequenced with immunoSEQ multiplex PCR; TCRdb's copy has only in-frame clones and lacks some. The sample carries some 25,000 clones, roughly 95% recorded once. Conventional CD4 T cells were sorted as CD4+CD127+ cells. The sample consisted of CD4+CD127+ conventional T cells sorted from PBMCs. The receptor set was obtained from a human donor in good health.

DNA of the CDR3: TGTGCCAGCAGCTCGTGGCGGGGGGCAGATTCACCCCTCCACTTT. This codes for CASSSWRGADSPLHF. The chain recombines TRBV6-1 with TRBJ1-6, with D possibly matching TRBD1 (6 bases). The ends were cut back, 6 bases at V and 8 bases at J, with 17 bases in the middle. This CDR3 region has 15 residues. Per the germline V gene, CDR1 is MNHNS and CDR2 is SASEGT.

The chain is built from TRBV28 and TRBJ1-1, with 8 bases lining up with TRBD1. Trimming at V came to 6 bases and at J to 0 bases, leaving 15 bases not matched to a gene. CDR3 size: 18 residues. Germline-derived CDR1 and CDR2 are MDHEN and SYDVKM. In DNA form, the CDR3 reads TGTGCCAGCAGCTTGTCCAGGGGGCGGACTTACCTGAACACTGAAGCTTTCTTT. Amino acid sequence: CASSLSRGRTYLNTEAFF. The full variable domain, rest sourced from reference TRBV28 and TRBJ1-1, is DVKVTQSSRYLVKRTGEKVFLECVQDMDHENMFWYRQDPGLGLRLIYFSYDVKMKEKGDIPEGYSVSREKKERFSLILESASTNQTSMYLCASSLSRGRTYLNTEAFFGQGTRLTVV.

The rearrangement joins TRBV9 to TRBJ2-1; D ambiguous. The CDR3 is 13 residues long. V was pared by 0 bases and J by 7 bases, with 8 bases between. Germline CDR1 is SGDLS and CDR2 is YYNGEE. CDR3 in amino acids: CASSVAVGNEQFF. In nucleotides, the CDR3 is TGTGCCAGCAGCGTAGCGGTGGGAAATGAGCAGTTCTTC. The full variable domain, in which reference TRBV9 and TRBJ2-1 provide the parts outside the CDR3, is DSGVTQTPKHLITATGQRVTLRCSPRSGDLSVYWYQQSLDQGLQFLIQYYNGEERAKGNILERFSAQQFPDLHSELNLSSLELGDSALYFCASSVAVGNEQFFGPGTRLTVL.

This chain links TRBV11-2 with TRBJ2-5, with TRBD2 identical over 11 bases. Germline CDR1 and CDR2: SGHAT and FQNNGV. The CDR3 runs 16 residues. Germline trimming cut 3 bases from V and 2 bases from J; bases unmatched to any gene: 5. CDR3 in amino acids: CASSFPTSGVQETQYF. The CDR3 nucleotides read TGTGCCAGCAGCTTCCCGACTAGCGGGGTACAAGAGACCCAGTACTTC.

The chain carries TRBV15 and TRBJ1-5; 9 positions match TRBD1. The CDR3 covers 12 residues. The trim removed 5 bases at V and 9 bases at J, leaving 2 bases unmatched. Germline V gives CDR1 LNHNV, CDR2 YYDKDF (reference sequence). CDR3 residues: CATSSDRGPQHF. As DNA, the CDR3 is TGTGCCACCAGCTCGGACAGGGGGCCCCAGCATTTT. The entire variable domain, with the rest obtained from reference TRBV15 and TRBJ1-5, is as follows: DAMVIQNPRYQVTQFGKPVTLSCSQTLNHNVMYWYQQKSSQAPKLLFHYYDKDFNNEADTPDNFQSRRPNTSFCFLDIRSPGLGDTAMYLCATSSDRGPQHFGDGTRLSIL.

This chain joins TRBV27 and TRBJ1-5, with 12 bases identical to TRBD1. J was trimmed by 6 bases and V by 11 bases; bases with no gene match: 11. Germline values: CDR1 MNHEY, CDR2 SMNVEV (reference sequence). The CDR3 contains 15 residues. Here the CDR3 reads CASKGGTGGLQPQHF. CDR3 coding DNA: TGTGCCTCAAAAGGCGGGACAGGGGGCCTTCAGCCCCAGCATTTT.

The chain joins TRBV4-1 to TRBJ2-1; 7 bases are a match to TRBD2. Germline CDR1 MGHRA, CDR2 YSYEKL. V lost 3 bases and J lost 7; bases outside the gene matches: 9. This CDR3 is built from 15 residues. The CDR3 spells CASSHPAREKNEQFF. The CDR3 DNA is TGCGCCAGCAGCCACCCAGCGCGGGAGAAGAATGAGCAGTTCTTC.

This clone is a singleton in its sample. Here the CDR3 reads CAIKGESYNSPLHF. The DNA of the CDR3 is TGTGCCATCAAGGGGGAATCCTATAATTCACCCCTCCACTTT. The chain uses TRBV10-3 and TRBJ1-6; tentatively, D is TRBD1 (6 bases). Germline loops: CDR1 ENHRY, CDR2 SYGVKD. The CDR3 loop spans 14 amino acids. V was cut by 7 bases and J by 1 base, with 8 bases left in between.

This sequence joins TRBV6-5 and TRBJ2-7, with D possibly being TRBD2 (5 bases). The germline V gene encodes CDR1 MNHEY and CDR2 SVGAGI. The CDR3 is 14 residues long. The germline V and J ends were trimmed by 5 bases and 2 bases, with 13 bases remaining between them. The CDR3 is CASSATLEAYEQYF. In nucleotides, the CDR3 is TGTGCCAGCAGTGCCACCCTGGAGGCCTACGAGCAGTACTTC.

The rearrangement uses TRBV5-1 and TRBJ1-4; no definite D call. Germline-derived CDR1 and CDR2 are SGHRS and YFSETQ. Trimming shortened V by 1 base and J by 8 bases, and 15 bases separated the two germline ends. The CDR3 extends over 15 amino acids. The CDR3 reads CASSLSRGRGEKLFF. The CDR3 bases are TGCGCCAGCAGCTTGTCCCGGGGAAGAGGGGAAAAACTGTTTTTT.

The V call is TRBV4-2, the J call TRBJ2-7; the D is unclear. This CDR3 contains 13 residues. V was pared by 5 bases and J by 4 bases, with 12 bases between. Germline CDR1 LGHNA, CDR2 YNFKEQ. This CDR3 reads CASSLENGYEQYF. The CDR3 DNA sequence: TGTGCCAGCAGCTTAGAGAATGGGTACGAGCAGTACTTC.

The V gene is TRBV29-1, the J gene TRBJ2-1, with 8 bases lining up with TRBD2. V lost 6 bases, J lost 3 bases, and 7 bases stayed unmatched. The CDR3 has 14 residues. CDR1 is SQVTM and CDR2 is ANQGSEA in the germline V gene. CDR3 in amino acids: CSVSGRAGYNEQFF. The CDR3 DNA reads TGCAGCGTCTCCGGGAGGGCCGGCTACAATGAGCAGTTCTTC.

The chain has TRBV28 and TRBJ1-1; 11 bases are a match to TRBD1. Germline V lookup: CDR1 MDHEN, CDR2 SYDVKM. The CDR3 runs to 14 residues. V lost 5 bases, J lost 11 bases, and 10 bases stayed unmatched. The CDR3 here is CASSTGTGGLKAFF. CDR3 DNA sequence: TGTGCCAGCAGTACCGGGACAGGGGGATTGAAGGCTTTCTTT.

The CDR3 DNA reads TGTGCCACCAGCAGAGGCGACAGATCGAGCAATCAGCCCCAGCATTTT. Translated, it gives CATSRGDRSSNQPQHF. The rearrangement joins TRBV15 to TRBJ1-5; TRBD1 might be the D (5 bases). V was clipped by 1 base and J by 1 base, with 11 bases between them. Germline values: CDR1 LNHNV, CDR2 YYDKDF (reference sequence). The CDR3 extends over 16 amino acids.

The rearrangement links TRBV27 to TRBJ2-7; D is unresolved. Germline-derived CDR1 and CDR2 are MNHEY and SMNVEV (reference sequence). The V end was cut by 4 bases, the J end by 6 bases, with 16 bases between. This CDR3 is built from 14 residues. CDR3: CASSSRVASSEQYF. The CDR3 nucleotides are TGTGCCAGCAGTTCCCGGGTAGCAAGTAGCGAGCAGTACTTC.

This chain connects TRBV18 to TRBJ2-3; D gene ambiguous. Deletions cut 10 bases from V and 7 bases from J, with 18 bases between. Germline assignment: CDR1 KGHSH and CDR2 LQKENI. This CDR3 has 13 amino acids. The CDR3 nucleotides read TGTGCCAATCGGGCCGAGGACCTGAATACGCAGTATTTT. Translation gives CANRAEDLNTQYF.

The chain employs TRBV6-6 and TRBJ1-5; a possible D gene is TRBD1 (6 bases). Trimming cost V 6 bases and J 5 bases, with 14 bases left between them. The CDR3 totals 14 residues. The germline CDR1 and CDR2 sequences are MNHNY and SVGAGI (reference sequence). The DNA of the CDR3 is TGTGCCAGCAGACCCCGACAGGTACATCAGCCCCAGCATTTT. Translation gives CASRPRQVHQPQHF.

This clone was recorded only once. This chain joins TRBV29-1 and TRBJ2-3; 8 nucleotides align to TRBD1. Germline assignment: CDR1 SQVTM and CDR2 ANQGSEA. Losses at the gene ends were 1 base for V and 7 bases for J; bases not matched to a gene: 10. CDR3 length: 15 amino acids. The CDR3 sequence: CSVEGQGPVLNTQYF. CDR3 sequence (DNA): TGCAGCGTTGAAGGACAGGGGCCGGTATTAAATACGCAGTATTTT.

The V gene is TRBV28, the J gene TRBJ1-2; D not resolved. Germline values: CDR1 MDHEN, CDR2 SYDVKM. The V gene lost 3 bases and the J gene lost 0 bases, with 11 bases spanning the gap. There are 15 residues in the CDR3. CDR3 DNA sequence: TGTGCCAGCAGTTTTACGGGTTTTACTAACTATGGCTACACCTTC. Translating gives CASSFTGFTNYGYTF.

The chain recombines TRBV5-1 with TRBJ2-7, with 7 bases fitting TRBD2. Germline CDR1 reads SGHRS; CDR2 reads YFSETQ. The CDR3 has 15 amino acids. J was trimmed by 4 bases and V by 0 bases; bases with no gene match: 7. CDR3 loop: CASSLGLADSYEQYF. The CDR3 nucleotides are TGCGCCAGCAGCTTGGGCCTAGCGGACTCTTACGAGCAGTACTTC.

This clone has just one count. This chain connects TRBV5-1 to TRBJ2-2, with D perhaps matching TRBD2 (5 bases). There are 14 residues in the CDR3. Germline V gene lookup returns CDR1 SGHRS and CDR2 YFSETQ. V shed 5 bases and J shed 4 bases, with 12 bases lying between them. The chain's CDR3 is CASSERAFTGELFF. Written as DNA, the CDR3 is TGCGCCAGCAGTGAGAGGGCCTTCACCGGGGAGCTGTTTTTT.

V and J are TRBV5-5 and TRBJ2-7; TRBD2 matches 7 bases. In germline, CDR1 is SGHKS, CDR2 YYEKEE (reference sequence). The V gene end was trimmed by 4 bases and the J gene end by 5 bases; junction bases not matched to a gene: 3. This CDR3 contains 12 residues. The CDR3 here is CASSLGGDEQYF. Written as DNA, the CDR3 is TGTGCCAGCAGCCTGGGGGGGGACGAGCAGTACTTC.

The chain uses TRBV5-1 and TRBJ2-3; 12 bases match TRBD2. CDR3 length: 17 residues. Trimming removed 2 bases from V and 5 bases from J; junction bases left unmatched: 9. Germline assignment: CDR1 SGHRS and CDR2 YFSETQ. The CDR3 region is CASSFTGTSGSGDTQYF. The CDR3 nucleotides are TGCGCCAGCAGCTTTACCGGGACTAGCGGGTCAGGAGATACGCAGTATTTT.

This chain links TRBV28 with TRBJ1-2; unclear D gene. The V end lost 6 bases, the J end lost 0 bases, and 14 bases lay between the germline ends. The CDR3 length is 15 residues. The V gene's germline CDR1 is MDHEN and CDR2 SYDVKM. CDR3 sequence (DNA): TGTGCCAGCAGCCTCCCTCAGGCCTCTAACTATGGCTACACCTTC. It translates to CASSLPQASNYGYTF.